The rows below give T cell receptor beta chains drawn from one sample of a study of shared clonotypes between healthy human individuals. Clones were read by immunoSEQ multiplex PCR, and TCRdb kept only the in-frame ones, dropping some. The data hold about 960,000 clones, with approximately 80% observed a single time. Specimen: memory CD4+ T cells sorted from blood. These receptors were obtained from a man between 18 and 35 years old in good health. The CDR3 runs from the conserved cysteine through the conserved F or W. The D gene is left open where the match is weak. Clone size, where shown, is once, few, many, or a class for clones that have expanded.

>TRBD1|TRBV19|TRBJ1-1|-
TGTGCCAGTAGTATATCGGGAACAGGGGGCTTCTTT
CASSISGTGGFF
>-|TRBV5-1|TRBJ1-6|many
TGCGCCAGCAGCTCCGGGACCGACCTACGGTCACCCCTCCACTTT
CASSSGTDLRSPLHF
>-|TRBV18|TRBJ2-2|once
TGTGCCAGCTCACCACGTCAGGGAACCGGGGAGCTGTTTTTT
CASSPRQGTGELFF
>-|TRBV5-1|TRBJ2-6|-
TGCGCCAGCAGCCTAGGACAGCTAAGCTCTGGGGCCAACGTCCTGACTTTC
CASSLGQLSSGANVLTF
>-|TRBV21-1|TRBJ1-2|-
TGTGCCAGCAGCAAATGGACAGGGGGTGGCTACACCTTC
CASSKWTGGGYTF
>-|TRBV5-1|TRBJ2-7|-
TGCGCCAGCAGCTTGGCGGACCCTGCCTACGAGCAGTACTTC
CASSLADPAYEQYF
>TRBD1|TRBV7-6|TRBJ1-4|-
TGTGCCAGCAGCCCACAGGGGATTAATGAAAAACTGTTTTTT
CASSPQGINEKLFF
>-|TRBV30|TRBJ1-2|-
TGTGCCTGGAGCGATGGGAAGAGGGGGTATGGCTACACCTTC
CAWSDGKRGYGYTF
>TRBD2|TRBV11-2|TRBJ2-5|-
TGTGCCAGCAGCTCATTCCTACTAGCGGGAGGAGGAGAGACCCAGTACTTC
CASSSFLLAGGGETQYF
>-|TRBV11-2|TRBJ2-3|-
TGTGCCAGCAGCTTAGCCCGGATACCTAGCACAGATACGCAGTATTTT
CASSLARIPSTDTQYF
>-|TRBV30|TRBJ2-6|-
TGTGCCTCAAAACAGGGTTTGTTTTCTGGGGCCAACGTCCTGACTTTC
CASKQGLFSGANVLTF
>TRBD2|TRBV18|TRBJ2-5|-
TGTGCCAGCTCCAGCGGGGGTATCTTAGAGACCCAGTACTTC
CASSSGGILETQYF
>TRBD2|TRBV2|TRBJ2-3|-
TGTGCCAGCAGTCCCGGGACTAGCAGCACAGATACGCAGTATTTT
CASSPGTSSTDTQYF
>TRBD2|TRBV5-1|TRBJ2-1|few
TGCGCCAGCAGAAAGGGACTAGCCGGATTCGATGAGCAGTTCTTC
CASRKGLAGFDEQFF
>-|TRBV28|TRBJ1-1|-
TGTGCCAGCAGTTTAGGCAGGCGAACGTTGGCTGAAGCTTTCTTT
CASSLGRRTLAEAFF
>-|TRBV6-1|TRBJ1-2|-
TGTGCCAGCACCCGAGACAGGCTGGTCGCCTATGGCTACACCTTC
CASTRDRLVAYGYTF
>-|TRBV5-1|TRBJ2-6|-
TGCGCCAGCAGCTGGGGCGGGACGTCGGGGGCCAACGTCCTGACTTTC
CASSWGGTSGANVLTF
>TRBD2|TRBV4-1|TRBJ2-5|-
TGCGCCAGCAGCCAAGATTCTAGCGGGAGCGGAGAGACCCAGTACTTC
CASSQDSSGSGETQYF
>TRBD2|TRBV7-2|TRBJ2-5|once
TGTGCCAGCAGCTTAGAACTAGCGGGGGGTTACCAAGAGACCCAGTACTTC
CASSLELAGGYQETQYF
>TRBD1|TRBV30|TRBJ2-5|-
TGTGCCTGGAGTGAGGGGACAGCACAAGAGACCCAGTACTTC
CAWSEGTAQETQYF
>-|TRBV28|TRBJ2-7|-
TGTGCCAGCGCGCTAGGGTACGAGCAGTACTTC
CASALGYEQYF
>-|TRBV10-1|TRBJ2-1|-
TGCGCCAGCAGTGACACGGGGGCCCTGACGGGTTTACAGTTCTTC
CASSDTGALTGLQFF
>TRBD2|TRBV29-1|TRBJ2-7|few
TGCAGCGTTGAAGTAGGTAGCGGGATTGGCGAGCAGTACTTC
CSVEVGSGIGEQYF
>-|TRBV29-1|TRBJ1-2|few
TGCAGCGTTGAATCCCAGAGTTATGGCTACACCTTC
CSVESQSYGYTF
>TRBD1|TRBV2|TRBJ1-2|-
TGTGCCAGCAGCAGCGAACAGGGGGCGCGTGGCTACACCTTC
CASSSEQGARGYTF
>-|TRBV11-3|TRBJ1-1|-
TGTGCCAGCAGCTTAGGTAGGGGCAGGAGCACTGAAGCTTTCTTT
CASSLGRGRSTEAFF
>TRBD1|TRBV11-3|TRBJ2-1|-
TGTGCCAGCAGCTTAATGCAGGGGGTTAATGAGCAGTTCTTC
CASSLMQGVNEQFF
>-|TRBV9|TRBJ2-7|-
TGTGCCAGCAGCGTAGAGTCAGTTGCCTACGAGCAGTACTTC
CASSVESVAYEQYF
>-|TRBV14|TRBJ1-1|-
TGTGCCAGCAGCAAACGAGGCCTGAACACTGAAGCTTTCTTT
CASSKRGLNTEAFF
>-|TRBV5-1|TRBJ1-2|-
TGCGCCAGCGAGGCCCAACCCGGTAACTATGGCTACACCTTC
CASEAQPGNYGYTF
>-|TRBV6-1|TRBJ2-2|-
TGTGCCAGCTGGTCGTCAGGGAACACCGGGGAGCTGTTTTTT
CASWSSGNTGELFF
>-|TRBV30|TRBJ1-2|-
TGTGCCTGGAGTGTAACTTTCAACTATGGCTACACCTTC
CAWSVTFNYGYTF
>-|TRBV28|TRBJ1-3|-
TGTGCCAGCTCGGGGCCTAAGGGAAACACCATATATTTT
CASSGPKGNTIYF
>TRBD2|TRBV5-4|TRBJ2-2|-
TGTGCCAGCAGCTCCGGGACTAGCGATGCCGGGGAGCTGTTTTTT
CASSSGTSDAGELFF
>-|TRBV5-6|TRBJ1-4|-
TGTGCCAGCAGCTTGGGGGGACGTTTTGAAAAACTGTTTTTT
CASSLGGRFEKLFF
>TRBD2|TRBV7-9|TRBJ2-2|-
TGTGCCAGCAGCCACAATAGCGGGAGAGTCAACACCGGGGAGCTGTTTTTT
CASSHNSGRVNTGELFF
>-|TRBV7-8|TRBJ1-5|-
TGTGCCAGCAGCTTGGTAGGGGTGGGCCAGCCCCAGCATTTT
CASSLVGVGQPQHF
>-|TRBV30|TRBJ1-5|-
TGTGCCTGGAGTGGTGGACGAAACCCTAGGGGCAATCAGCCCCAGCATTTT
CAWSGGRNPRGNQPQHF
>TRBD1|TRBV7-9|TRBJ1-5|-
TGTGCCAGCAGCTCGATACAGGGGGAGCTCAATCAGCCCCAGCATTTT
CASSSIQGELNQPQHF
>TRBD1|TRBV30|TRBJ1-2|-
TGTGCCTCCTCCCGGGACAGGTACCCTAACTATGGCTACACCTTC
CASSRDRYPNYGYTF
>-|TRBV14|TRBJ2-1|-
TGTGCCAGCAGCCAAGGGTATAGAAGCGGGTCCTACAATGAGCAGTTCTTC
CASSQGYRSGSYNEQFF